This T cell receptor beta chain originates from a study of CD8 T cells in ankylosing spondylitis. Overall study findings and caveats: A TCR beta motif made of about eight highly homologous variants seemed typical of ankylosing spondylitis blood. Significantly higher representation of disease-linked clones was reported for matched ankylosing spondylitis synovial fluid. Prior literature has documented some motif variants in synovial fluid and blood from reactive arthritis.

This clonotype was seen repeatedly, ten times or more. The antigen remains undetermined. Each TCR beta library was made by quantitative 5'-RACE that incorporated molecular barcodes. TCRdb itself ran the 5' RACE reads through MiXCR, one entry per CDR3 protein. The table has approximately 140,000 distinct CDR3 sequences, 9.3% seen once. CDR1 and CDR2 from the germline V gene are DFQATT and SNEGSKA (reference sequence). J lost 0 bases, V lost 8 bases, and 9 bases had no gene match. This CDR3 comprises 14 residues. V gene TRBV20-1 combines with J gene TRBJ2-7, with 8 bases aligning to TRBD1. This TCR was recovered from a male donor with ankylosing spondylitis or in good health (not recorded which). The sequenced material came from blood, either unsorted or a sorted T cell fraction (not recorded which). The CDR3 DNA reads as TGCAGTACTCGGGACAGGTCAAGCTCCTACGAGCAGTACTTC. Translated, it gives CSTRDRSSSYEQYF.